A selection of T cell receptor beta chains follows, all from one sample in a study of neurological immune-mediated disorders. TCRdb passed the 5' RACE reads through MiXCR, listing each CDR3 protein once. The sample contains tens of thousands of distinct CDR3 sequences, 4.3% of which appear only once. The sequencing input was PBMCs. The receptors come from a woman aged 55-75 years with multiple sclerosis. The CDR3 runs from the conserved cysteine through the conserved F or W. A D gene is named only where the DNA matches it firmly. Clone size is given for some rows only: seen once, a few or many times, or a class if the clone is expanded.

abundance,v_gene,d_gene,j_gene,CDR3nt,CDR3aa
many,TRBV15,-,TRBJ2-7,TGTGCCACCAGCAGAGAGGGGGGCTTGTACGAGCAGTACTTC,CATSREGGLYEQYF
many,TRBV5-1,-,TRBJ1-1,TGCGCCAGCAGCTTGGCCTTGGTAAGTGAAGCTTTCTTT,CASSLALVSEAFF
many,TRBV7-2,-,TRBJ1-1,TGTGCCAGCAGCTTAGGATTTCGGATCGGGGCTTTCTTT,CASSLGFRIGAFF
-,TRBV29-1,-,TRBJ2-5,TGCAGCGTTGAATGGGGCCAAGAGACCCAGTACTTC,CSVEWGQETQYF
many,TRBV7-2,-,TRBJ2-1,TGTGCCAGCAGCTTAATTACAGGGTCGGGCTCCTACAATGAGCAGTTCTTC,CASSLITGSGSYNEQFF
many,TRBV6-1,-,TRBJ2-7,TGTGCCAGCAGTGAAGCGGGGCTGACCTACGAGCAGTACTTC,CASSEAGLTYEQYF
many,TRBV6-5,TRBD2,TRBJ2-5,TGTGCCAGCAGTTTGGGTCGGGGAGGGGAGACCCAGTACTTC,CASSLGRGGETQYF
many,TRBV7-2,-,TRBJ2-5,TGTGCCAGCAGCCACAGACCCCTAAGCGGAGAGACCCAGTACTTC,CASSHRPLSGETQYF
few,TRBV18,-,TRBJ2-5,TGTGCCAGCTCACCTCAGGACGGACGGCTGACCCAGTACTTC,CASSPQDGRLTQYF
many,TRBV6-5,-,TRBJ2-1,TGTGCCAGCAGCACCGACGGGTCCTCCTACAATGAGCAGTTCTTC,CASSTDGSSYNEQFF
many,TRBV3-1,TRBD2,TRBJ2-1,TGTGCCAGCCAGACTAGCGGGGGGGGTTACAATGAGCAGTTCTTC,CASQTSGGGYNEQFF
many,TRBV12-3/TRBV12-4,-,TRBJ1-3,TGTGCCAGCCAGCGGCAGGGAAGAAACACCATATATTTT,CASQRQGRNTIYF
many,TRBV3-1,-,TRBJ1-2,TGTGCCAGCAGCCAAGTCGGGGGGCTGGGCTACACCTTC,CASSQVGGLGYTF
many,TRBV5-1,TRBD2,TRBJ2-2,TGCGCCAGCAGCGAAATTCTAGCGGGGAGCACCGGGGAGCTGTTTTTT,CASSEILAGSTGELFF
-,TRBV30,TRBD1,TRBJ1-2,TGTGCCTGGAGTGTAAATTCGGGACAGGGGGCCGGCTACACCTTC,CAWSVNSGQGAGYTF
many,TRBV28,-,TRBJ1-1,TGTGCCAGCTTTCTCCAGGGTACTGAAGCTTTCTTT,CASFLQGTEAFF
many,TRBV12-3/TRBV12-4,TRBD1,TRBJ1-1,TGTGCCAGCAGGAAACAGGGGGCGAGCACTGAAGCTTTCTTT,CASRKQGASTEAFF
many,TRBV5-1,TRBD1,TRBJ2-5,TGCGCCAGCAGCTCCACAGGGGGCCAGGTCCGAGAGACCCAGTACTTC,CASSSTGGQVRETQYF
many,TRBV20-1,TRBD1,TRBJ1-5,TGCAGTGCTAGAGTTACACAGGGGGGTAATCAGCCCCAGCATTTT,CSARVTQGGNQPQHF
few,TRBV6-5,TRBD1,TRBJ1-4,TGTGCCAGCAGTTTCCGGGACAGGCCCGAAAAACTGTTTTTT,CASSFRDRPEKLFF
many,TRBV7-8,-,TRBJ1-1,TGTGCCAGCAGCCCCCCTGGGGGGGGCCTGGGTACTGAAGCTTTCTTT,CASSPPGGGLGTEAFF
many,TRBV18,TRBD1,TRBJ1-4,TGTGCCAGCTCACCCCGGGACAGGGCTGGTGAAAAACTGTTTTTT,CASSPRDRAGEKLFF
many,TRBV30,-,TRBJ1-5,TGTGCCTGGAGGACAGCTCGAGGTCAGCCCCAGCATTTT,CAWRTARGQPQHF
many,TRBV10-3,-,TRBJ1-2,TGTGCCATCAATTCAGGGTTGGACTATGGCTACACCTTC,CAINSGLDYGYTF
-,TRBV6-1,TRBD1,TRBJ1-2,TGTGCCAGCAGTGAATCCCCAGGACAGGCCTATGGCTACACCTTC,CASSESPGQAYGYTF
few,TRBV18,-,TRBJ1-5,TGTGCCAGCTCACGAGACCCAGTGCAGCCCCAGCATTTT,CASSRDPVQPQHF
many,TRBV27,-,TRBJ2-7,TGTGCCAGCAGACGGACAGATGCGTTTTACGAGCAGTACTTC,CASRRTDAFYEQYF
many,TRBV20-1,TRBD1,TRBJ1-4,TGCAGTGCTAGTACAGGGGGAGGTGAAAAACTGTTTTTT,CSASTGGGEKLFF
many,TRBV3-1,-,TRBJ1-5,TGTGCCAGCAGCCAAGCTGGGTCCAATCAGCCCCAGCATTTT,CASSQAGSNQPQHF
many,TRBV6-6,-,TRBJ2-3,TGTGCCAGCAGTTACGTGGGGGCGCAGTATTTT,CASSYVGAQYF
many,TRBV5-1,TRBD1,TRBJ1-4,TGCGCCAGCAAAATACTGGGACAGGGGGGTGAAAAACTGTTTTTT,CASKILGQGGEKLFF
many,TRBV5-1,-,TRBJ2-4,TGCGCCAGCAGCTTGGCCGGGGGAAACATTCAGTACTTC,CASSLAGGNIQYF
few,TRBV5-1,TRBD1,TRBJ2-5,TGCGCCAGCAGCGAACAGGGGGCCCAAGAGACCCAGTACTTC,CASSEQGAQETQYF
many,TRBV7-6,-,TRBJ1-4,TGTGCCAGCCGGTCGGTGGCCAGGGGATATGAAAAACTGTTTTTT,CASRSVARGYEKLFF
many,TRBV12-3/TRBV12-4,TRBD1,TRBJ1-2,TGTGCCAGCAGTCCATTCCGCGACAGGGGGCATGGCTACACCTTC,CASSPFRDRGHGYTF
few,TRBV7-8,-,TRBJ2-3,TGTGCCAGCAGCGGGGGGGGGGCGGTCGAGGCCCTAGATACGCAGTATTTT,CASSGGGAVEALDTQYF
-,TRBV10-1,-,TRBJ1-6,TGCGCCAGCAGTGAGGTCCAGGGGTCTTCACCCCTCCACTTT,CASSEVQGSSPLHF
many,TRBV7-9,-,TRBJ2-5,TGTGCCAGCAGCTTAGGGCCTCAAGAGACCCAGTACTTC,CASSLGPQETQYF